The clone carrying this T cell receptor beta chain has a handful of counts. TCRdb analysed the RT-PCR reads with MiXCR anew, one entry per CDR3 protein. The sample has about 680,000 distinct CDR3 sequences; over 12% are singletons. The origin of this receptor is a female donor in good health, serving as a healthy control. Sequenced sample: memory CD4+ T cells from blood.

The CDR3 is CATSDRGGQYNEQFF. CDR3 bases: TGTGCCACCAGTGATCGCGGGGGGCAGTACAATGAGCAGTTCTTC. This chain connects TRBV24-1 to TRBJ2-1, with 8 bases lining up with TRBD2. With V trimmed by 3 bases and J by 4 bases, 4 bases remained unmatched. The CDR3 spans 15 residues. Germline V lookup: CDR1 KGHDR, CDR2 SFDVKD.